This passage covers 17 T cell receptor beta chains from one sample sequenced in a study of blood T cell repertoires in COVID-19. Sequencing was performed with immunoSEQ multiplex PCR; in TCRdb, only in-frame clones are kept and a portion is missing. The table lists about 220,000 clones, about three quarters of them singletons. Sequenced material: peripheral blood. The source of these receptors is a woman between 65 and 79 years old with acute or convalescent COVID-19.

This sequence joins TRBV6-5 and TRBJ2-3; 10 bases match TRBD1. The CDR3 runs to 14 residues. The V and J ends lost 5 bases and 5 bases, in that order; junction bases with no gene match: 4. In germline, CDR1 is MNHEY, CDR2 SVGAGI. CDR3 in DNA: TGTGCCAGCAGTAAGACAGGGGGCGAAGATACGCAGTATTTT. Translation gives CASSKTGGEDTQYF.

The rearrangement uses TRBV6-5 and TRBJ2-1; the match to TRBD1 covers 7 bases. V lost 6 bases, J lost 6 bases, and 8 bases stayed unmatched. CDR1 is MNHEY, CDR2 SVGAGI, per germline. There are 14 residues in the CDR3. CDR3 bases: TGTGCCAGCAGATCCGGAGACAGGGTCAATGAGCAGTTCTTC. It specifies CASRSGDRVNEQFF.

The V and J genes are TRBV24-1 and TRBJ2-5, with TRBD1 matching 10 bases. The CDR3 totals 19 residues. Germline V lookup: CDR1 KGHDR, CDR2 SFDVKD. V gave up 4 bases and J gave up 4 bases; unmatched junction bases: 17. This CDR3 is CATSDVLIPGQGFGETQYF. Written as DNA, the CDR3 is TGTGCCACCAGTGACGTGTTAATCCCGGGACAGGGGTTCGGAGAGACCCAGTACTTC.

This chain's CDR3 is CASSPPPGGGETQYF. CDR3 nucleotides: TGTGCCAGCAGCCCCCCCCCGGGGGGCGGAGAGACCCAGTACTTC. The rearrangement links TRBV5-6 to TRBJ2-5; possibly TRBD2 for D (7 bases). Germline CDR1 is SGHDT and CDR2 is YYEEEE. Trimming took 4 bases from V and 4 from J, leaving 17 bases between them. The CDR3 has 15 amino acids.

The V and J genes are TRBV6-5 and TRBJ2-1, with 8 bases that match TRBD2. The germline V gene encodes CDR1 MNHEY and CDR2 SVGAGI. With V trimmed by 1 base and J by 0 bases, 2 bases remained unmatched. The CDR3 extends over 16 amino acids. CDR3 coding DNA: TGTGCCAGCAGTTACTTGAGCGGGGGCTCCTACAATGAGCAGTTCTTC. Encoded protein: CASSYLSGGSYNEQFF.

The chain joins TRBV30 to TRBJ2-5; TRBD2 matches at 8 bases. CDR1 is GTSNPN, CDR2 SVGIG, per germline (reference sequence). The CDR3 has 15 amino acids. With 2 bases clipped from V and 4 bases from J, the junction kept 9 bases outside the gene matches. The CDR3 is CAWSFHVAGGETQYF. As DNA, the CDR3 is TGTGCCTGGAGTTTCCACGTGGCGGGGGGAGAGACCCAGTACTTC.

This rearrangement joins TRBV4-3 to TRBJ2-3; D possibly corresponds to TRBD2 (7 bases). The ends were cut back, 0 bases at V and 3 bases at J, with 10 bases in the middle. CDR1 is LGHNA and CDR2 is YSLEER in the germline V gene. The CDR3 extends over 15 amino acids. This chain's CDR3 is CASSQDRGATDTQYF. The CDR3 nucleotides read TGCGCCAGCAGCCAAGACCGGGGGGCAACAGATACGCAGTATTTT.

V is TRBV4-1 and J is TRBJ2-1; 10 bases map to TRBD1. This CDR3 is 14 amino acids long. Losses at the gene ends were 3 bases for V and 8 bases for J; bases not matched to a gene: 4. From germline, CDR1 is MGHRA and CDR2 YSYEKL. The CDR3 sequence is CASSQGQGIDEQFF. CDR3 sequence (DNA): TGCGCCAGCAGCCAGGGACAGGGGATCGATGAGCAGTTCTTC.

This clone came up once. The chain couples TRBV11-2 to TRBJ2-5, with 11 bases that match TRBD2. The J segment lost 0 bases and the V segment lost 1 base, leaving 10 bases of the junction unmatched. The CDR3 has 19 amino acids. The germline V gene has CDR1 SGHAT and CDR2 FQNNGV. CDR3 residues: CASSLGTTGTSGNQETQYF. The CDR3 DNA is TGTGCCAGCAGCTTAGGAACCACCGGGACTAGCGGTAACCAAGAGACCCAGTACTTC.

This rearrangement joins TRBV27 to TRBJ2-7, with TRBD1 matching over 8 bases. Germline CDR1 reads MNHEY; CDR2 reads SMNVEV (reference sequence). The J segment lost 4 bases and the V segment lost 5 bases, leaving 16 bases of the junction unmatched. The CDR3 totals 17 residues. CDR3: CASSLPASGTGAYEQYF. CDR3 coding DNA: TGTGCCAGCAGTCTACCAGCCTCCGGGACAGGTGCGTACGAGCAGTACTTC.

The chain combines TRBV4-1 with TRBJ2-2; 8 positions match TRBD1. The germline gives CDR1 MGHRA, CDR2 YSYEKL. Trimming removed 4 bases from V and 6 bases from J; junction bases left unmatched: 7. There are 15 residues in the CDR3. The CDR3 reads CASSRQTGVAGELFF. DNA for the CDR3: TGCGCCAGCAGCCGACAGACAGGGGTGGCCGGGGAGCTGTTTTTT.

The chain couples TRBV24-1 to TRBJ2-5; 8 nucleotides line up with TRBD1. Trimming cost V 12 bases and J 1 base; bases outside gene matches: 9. There are 14 residues in the CDR3. Germline V CDR1 and CDR2: KGHDR, SFDVKD. Written as DNA, the CDR3 is TGTGCCGCCCCCCGGGGACAGGTCCAAGAGACCCAGTACTTC. Translated: CAAPRGQVQETQYF.

To note about this clone: This could be a read error, since a much larger clone is one nucleotide away. V is TRBV7-9 and J is TRBJ2-5; the match to TRBD2 covers 8 bases. The CDR3 has 18 residues. In germline, CDR1 is SEHNR, CDR2 FQNEAQ (reference sequence). CDR3 region: CDSSYPGLASRLQETQYF. The CDR3 region has the DNA TGTGACAGCAGCTATCCCGGACTAGCCAGCCGTCTTCAAGAGACCCAGTACTTC.

This rearrangement joins TRBV6-6 to TRBJ2-7; TRBD2 agrees at 11 bases. The V gene's germline CDR1 is MNHNY and CDR2 SVGAGI (reference sequence). The CDR3 spans 17 residues. The V segment lost 5 bases and the J segment 0 bases; nucleotides outside the gene matches: 9. The CDR3 DNA reads as TGTGCCAGCAGTCGCTTTCTAGCGGGAGGTTCCTCCTACGAGCAGTACTTC. The encoded protein is CASSRFLAGGSSYEQYF.

The genes are TRBV4-1 and TRBJ1-4; D gene unclear. Trimming took off 0 bases at V and 8 bases at J, with 16 bases between the two ends. There are 16 residues in the CDR3. Germline assignment: CDR1 MGHRA and CDR2 YSYEKL. The CDR3 DNA sequence: TGCGCCAGCAGCCAAGACAGGCTCTCTGGAGGGGAAAAACTGTTTTTT. This sequence encodes CASSQDRLSGGEKLFF.

V usage is TRBV6-5 and J usage is TRBJ1-5; D is unclear. Germline-derived CDR1 and CDR2 are MNHEY and SVGAGI. The ends were cut back, 7 bases at V and 7 bases at J, with 14 bases in the middle. This CDR3 spans 13 amino acids. Here the CDR3 DNA reads TGTGCCAGCATACTGGCGGTCGGGCAGCCCCAGCATTTT. Residues: CASILAVGQPQHF.

Turning to this clone: The sample has other DNA sequences that encode this CDR3 too. V gene TRBV5-1 combines with J gene TRBJ2-5, with D possibly matching TRBD1 (5 bases). V was clipped by 0 bases and J by 1 base, with 7 bases between them. There are 14 residues in the CDR3. CDR1 and CDR2 from the germline V gene are SGHRS and YFSETQ. CDR3 in DNA: TGCGCCAGCAGCTTGGGACAGATCCAAGAGACCCAGTACTTC. Its translation is CASSLGQIQETQYF.